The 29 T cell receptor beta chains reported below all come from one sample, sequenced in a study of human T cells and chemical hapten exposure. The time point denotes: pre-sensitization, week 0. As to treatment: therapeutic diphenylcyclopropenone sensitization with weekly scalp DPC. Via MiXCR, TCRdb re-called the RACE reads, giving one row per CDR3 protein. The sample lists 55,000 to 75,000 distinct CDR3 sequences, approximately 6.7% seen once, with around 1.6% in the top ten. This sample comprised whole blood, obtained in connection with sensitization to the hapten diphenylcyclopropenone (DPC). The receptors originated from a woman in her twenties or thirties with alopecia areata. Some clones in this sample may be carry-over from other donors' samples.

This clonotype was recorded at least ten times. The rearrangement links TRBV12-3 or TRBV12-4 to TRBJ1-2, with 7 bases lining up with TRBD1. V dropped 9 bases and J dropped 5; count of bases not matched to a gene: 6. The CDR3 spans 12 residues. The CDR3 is CASPDRDYGYTF. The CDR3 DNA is TGTGCCAGTCCTGACAGGGATTATGGCTACACCTTC.

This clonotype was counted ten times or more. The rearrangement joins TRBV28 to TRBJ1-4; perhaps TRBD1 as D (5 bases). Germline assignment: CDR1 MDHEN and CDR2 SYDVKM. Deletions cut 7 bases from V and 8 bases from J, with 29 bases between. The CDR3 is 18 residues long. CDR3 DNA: TGTGCCAGCACCCAAATCCGGGGTTACTCGGGGGGTAGCGAAAAACTGTTTTTT. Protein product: CASTQIRGYSGGSEKLFF.

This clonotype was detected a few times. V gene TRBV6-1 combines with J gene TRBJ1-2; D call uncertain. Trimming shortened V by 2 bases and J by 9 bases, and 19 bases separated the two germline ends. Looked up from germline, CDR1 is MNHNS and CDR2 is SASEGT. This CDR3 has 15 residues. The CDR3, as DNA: TGTGCCAGCAGTGAAATCAGAAGTAGTTATGGCAGCTACACCTTC. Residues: CASSEIRSSYGSYTF.

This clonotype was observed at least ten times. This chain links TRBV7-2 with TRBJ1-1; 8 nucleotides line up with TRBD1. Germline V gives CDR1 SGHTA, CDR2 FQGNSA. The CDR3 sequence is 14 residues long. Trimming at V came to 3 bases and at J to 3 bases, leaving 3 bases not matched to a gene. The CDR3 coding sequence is TGTGCCAGCAGCTTCATACAGGGGGACACTGAAGCTTTCTTT. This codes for CASSFIQGDTEAFF.

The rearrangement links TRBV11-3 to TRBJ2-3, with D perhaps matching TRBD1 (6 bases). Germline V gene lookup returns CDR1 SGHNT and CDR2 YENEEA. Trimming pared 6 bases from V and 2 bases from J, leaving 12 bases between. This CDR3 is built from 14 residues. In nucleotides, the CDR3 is TGTGCCAGCAGTTCACAGGGCCTCACAGATACGCAGTATTTT. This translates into CASSSQGLTDTQYF.

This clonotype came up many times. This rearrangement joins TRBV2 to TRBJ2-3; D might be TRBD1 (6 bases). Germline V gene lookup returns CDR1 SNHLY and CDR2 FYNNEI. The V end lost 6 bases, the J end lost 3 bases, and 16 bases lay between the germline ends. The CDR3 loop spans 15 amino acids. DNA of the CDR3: TGTGCCAGCAGCCCTTGGACAGCGAATACAGATACGCAGTATTTT. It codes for CASSPWTANTDTQYF.

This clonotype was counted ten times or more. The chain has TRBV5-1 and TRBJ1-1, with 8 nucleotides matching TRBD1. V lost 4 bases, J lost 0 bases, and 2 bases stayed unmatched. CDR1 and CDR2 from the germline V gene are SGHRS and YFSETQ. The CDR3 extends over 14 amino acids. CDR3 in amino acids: CASSPGGMNTEAFF. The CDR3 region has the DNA TGCGCCAGCAGCCCAGGGGGCATGAACACTGAAGCTTTCTTT. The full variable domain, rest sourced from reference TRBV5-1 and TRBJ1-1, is KAGVTQTPRYLIKTRGQQVTLSCSPISGHRSVSWYQQTPGQGLQFLFEYFSETQRNKGNFPGRFSGRQFSNSRSEMNVSTLELGDSALYLCASSPGGMNTEAFFGQGTRLTVV.

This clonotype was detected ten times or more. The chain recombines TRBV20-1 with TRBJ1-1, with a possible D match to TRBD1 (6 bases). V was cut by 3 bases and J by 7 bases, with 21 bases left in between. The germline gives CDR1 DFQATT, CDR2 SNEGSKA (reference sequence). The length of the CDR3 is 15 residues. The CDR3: CSARGMSGEYGEAFF. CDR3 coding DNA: TGCAGTGCTAGGGGAATGTCAGGGGAGTATGGTGAAGCTTTCTTT.

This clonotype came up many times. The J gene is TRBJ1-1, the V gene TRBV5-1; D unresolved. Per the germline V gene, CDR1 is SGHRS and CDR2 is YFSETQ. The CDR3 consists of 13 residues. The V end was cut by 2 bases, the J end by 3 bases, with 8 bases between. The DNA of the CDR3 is TGCGCCAGCAGCTTTTCCGGGGACACTGAAGCTTTCTTT. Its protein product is CASSFSGDTEAFF.

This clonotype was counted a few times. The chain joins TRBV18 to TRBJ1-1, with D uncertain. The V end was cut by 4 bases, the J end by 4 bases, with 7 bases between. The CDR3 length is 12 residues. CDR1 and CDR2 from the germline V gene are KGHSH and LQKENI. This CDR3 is CASSLKGTEAFF. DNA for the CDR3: TGTGCCAGCTCACTGAAAGGCACTGAAGCTTTCTTT.

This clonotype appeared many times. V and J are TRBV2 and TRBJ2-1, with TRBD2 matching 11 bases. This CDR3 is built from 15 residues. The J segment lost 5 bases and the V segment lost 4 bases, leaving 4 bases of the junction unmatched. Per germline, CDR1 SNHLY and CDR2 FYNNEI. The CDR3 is CASSATSGGHNEQFF. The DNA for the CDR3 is TGTGCCAGCAGTGCTACTAGCGGGGGCCACAATGAGCAGTTCTTC. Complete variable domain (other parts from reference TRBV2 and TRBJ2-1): EPEVTQTPSHQVTQMGQEVILRCVPISNHLYFYWYRQILGQKVEFLVSFYNNEISEKSEIFDDQFSVERPDGSNFTLKIRSTKLEDSAMYFCASSATSGGHNEQFFGPGTRLTVL.

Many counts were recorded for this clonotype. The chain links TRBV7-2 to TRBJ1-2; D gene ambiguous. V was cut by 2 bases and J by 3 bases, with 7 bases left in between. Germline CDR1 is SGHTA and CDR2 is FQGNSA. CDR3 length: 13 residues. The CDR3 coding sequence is TGTGCCAGCAGCTTAATAGGGTACTATGGCTACACCTTC. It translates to CASSLIGYYGYTF.

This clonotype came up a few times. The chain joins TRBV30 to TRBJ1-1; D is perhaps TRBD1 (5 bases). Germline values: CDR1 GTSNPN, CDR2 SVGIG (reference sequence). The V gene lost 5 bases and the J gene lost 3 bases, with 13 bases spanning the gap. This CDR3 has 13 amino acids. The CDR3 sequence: CAWERGWDTEAFF. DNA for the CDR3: TGTGCCTGGGAAAGGGGTTGGGACACTGAAGCTTTCTTT.

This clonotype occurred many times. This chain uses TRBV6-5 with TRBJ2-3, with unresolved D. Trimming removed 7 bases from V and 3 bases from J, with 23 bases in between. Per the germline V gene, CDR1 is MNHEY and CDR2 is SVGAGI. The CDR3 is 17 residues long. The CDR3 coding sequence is TGTGCCAGCACCCCCCAAGGTGGGCTGGGCGTGACAGATACGCAGTATTTT. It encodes CASTPQGGLGVTDTQYF.

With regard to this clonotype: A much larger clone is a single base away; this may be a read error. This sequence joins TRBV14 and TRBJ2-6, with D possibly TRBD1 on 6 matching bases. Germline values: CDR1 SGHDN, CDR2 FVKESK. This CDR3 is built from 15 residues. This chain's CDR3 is CVSSSTGFGANVLTF. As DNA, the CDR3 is TGTGTCAGCAGCTCCACAGGGTTTGGGGCCAACGTCCTGACTTTC.

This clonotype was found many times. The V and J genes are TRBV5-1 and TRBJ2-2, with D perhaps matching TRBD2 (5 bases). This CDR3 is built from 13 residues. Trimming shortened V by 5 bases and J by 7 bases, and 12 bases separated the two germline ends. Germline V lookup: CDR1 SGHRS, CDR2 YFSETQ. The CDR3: CASSFDGIGELFF. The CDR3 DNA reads TGCGCCAGCAGTTTCGACGGGATCGGGGAGCTGTTTTTT.

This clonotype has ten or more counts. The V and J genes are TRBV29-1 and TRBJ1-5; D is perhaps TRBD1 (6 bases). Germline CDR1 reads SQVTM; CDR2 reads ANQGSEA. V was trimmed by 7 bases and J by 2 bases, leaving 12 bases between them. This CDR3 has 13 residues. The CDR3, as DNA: TGCAGCGCTAGGGGGGACGGCAATCAGCCCCAGCATTTT. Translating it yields CSARGDGNQPQHF.

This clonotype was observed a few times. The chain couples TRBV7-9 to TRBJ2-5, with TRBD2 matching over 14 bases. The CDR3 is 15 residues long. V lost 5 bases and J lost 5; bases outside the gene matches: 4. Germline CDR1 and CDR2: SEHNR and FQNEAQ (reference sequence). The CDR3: CASSAGLAGVETQYF. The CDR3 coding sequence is TGTGCCAGCAGCGCGGGACTAGCGGGGGTGGAGACCCAGTACTTC.

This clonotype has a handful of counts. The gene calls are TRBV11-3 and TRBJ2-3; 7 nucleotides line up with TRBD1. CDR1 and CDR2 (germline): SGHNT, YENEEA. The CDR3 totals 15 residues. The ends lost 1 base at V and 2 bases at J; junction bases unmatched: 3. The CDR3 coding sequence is TGTGCCAGCAGCTTAGGGACAGGAGACACAGATACGCAGTATTTT. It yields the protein CASSLGTGDTDTQYF.

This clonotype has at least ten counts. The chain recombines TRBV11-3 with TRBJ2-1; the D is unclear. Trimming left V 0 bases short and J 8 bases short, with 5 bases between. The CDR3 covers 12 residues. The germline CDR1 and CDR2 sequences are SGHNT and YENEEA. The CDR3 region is CASSLEGYEQFF. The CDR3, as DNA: TGTGCCAGCAGCTTAGAAGGGTATGAGCAGTTCTTC.

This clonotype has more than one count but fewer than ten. The CDR3 DNA reads TGTGCCAGCAGCTCTAGCGGGGGGGCCTCCTACGAGCAGTACTTC. It yields the protein CASSSSGGASYEQYF. The rearrangement links TRBV7-8 to TRBJ2-7; TRBD2 agrees at 12 bases. Germline CDR1 is SGHVS and CDR2 is FQNEAQ. With V trimmed by 4 bases and J by 0 bases, 1 base remained unmatched. The CDR3 loop spans 15 amino acids.

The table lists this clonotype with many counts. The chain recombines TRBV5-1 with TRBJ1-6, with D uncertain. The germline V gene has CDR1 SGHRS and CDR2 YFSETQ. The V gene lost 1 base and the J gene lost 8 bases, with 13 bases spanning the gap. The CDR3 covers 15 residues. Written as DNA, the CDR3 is TGCGCCAGCAGCTTGAGGCCGGGGAAGGATTCACCCCTCCACTTT. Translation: CASSLRPGKDSPLHF.

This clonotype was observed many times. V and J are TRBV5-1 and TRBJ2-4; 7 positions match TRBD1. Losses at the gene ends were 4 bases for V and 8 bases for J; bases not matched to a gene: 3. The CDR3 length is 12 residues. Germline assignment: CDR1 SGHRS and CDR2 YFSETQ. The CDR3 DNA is TGCGCCAGCAGCCCCCAGGGGGACATTCAGTACTTC. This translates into CASSPQGDIQYF.

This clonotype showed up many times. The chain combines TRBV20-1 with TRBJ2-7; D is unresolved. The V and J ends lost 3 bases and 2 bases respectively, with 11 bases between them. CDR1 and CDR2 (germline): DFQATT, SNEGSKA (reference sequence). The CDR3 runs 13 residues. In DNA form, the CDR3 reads TGCAGTGCTAGCGATTCAGCACCCTACGAGCAGTACTTC. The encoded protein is CSASDSAPYEQYF.

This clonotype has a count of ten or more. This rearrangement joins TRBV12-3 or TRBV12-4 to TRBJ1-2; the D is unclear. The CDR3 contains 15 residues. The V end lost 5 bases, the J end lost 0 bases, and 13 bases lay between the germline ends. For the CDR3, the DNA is TGTGCCAGCAGTCCATTGGGGATCTCTAACTATGGCTACACCTTC. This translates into CASSPLGISNYGYTF.

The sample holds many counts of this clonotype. The CDR3 loop reads CASSPERGGPGELFF. The CDR3 DNA sequence: TGTGCCAGCAGCCCTGAGCGGGGGGGCCCCGGGGAGCTGTTTTTT. The rearrangement links TRBV2 to TRBJ2-2; 10 bases line up with TRBD2. After removal of 6 bases from V and 6 bases from J, the junction contained 7 bases not matched to a gene. CDR3 length equals 15 residues. From germline, CDR1 is SNHLY and CDR2 FYNNEI.

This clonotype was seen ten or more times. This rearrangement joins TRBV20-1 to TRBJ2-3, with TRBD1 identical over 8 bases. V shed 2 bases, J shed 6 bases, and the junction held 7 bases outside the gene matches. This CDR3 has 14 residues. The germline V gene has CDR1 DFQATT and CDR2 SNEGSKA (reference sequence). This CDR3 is CSARSGGASDTQYF. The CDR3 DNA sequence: TGCAGTGCTAGATCAGGGGGCGCATCCGATACGCAGTATTTT.

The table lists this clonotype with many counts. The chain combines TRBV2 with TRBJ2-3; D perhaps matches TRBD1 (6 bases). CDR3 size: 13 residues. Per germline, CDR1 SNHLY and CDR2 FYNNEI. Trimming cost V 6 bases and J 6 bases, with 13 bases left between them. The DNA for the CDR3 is TGTGCCAGCAGCCAGGGGCCTGGCGATACGCAGTATTTT. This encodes CASSQGPGDTQYF.

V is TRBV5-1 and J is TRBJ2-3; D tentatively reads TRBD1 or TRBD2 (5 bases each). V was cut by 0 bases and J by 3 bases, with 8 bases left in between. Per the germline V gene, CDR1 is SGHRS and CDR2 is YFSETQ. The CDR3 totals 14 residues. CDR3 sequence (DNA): TGCGCCAGCAGCTTGGAGGGGACGACAGATACGCAGTATTTT. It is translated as CASSLEGTTDTQYF.